The clone carrying this T cell receptor (beta chain) was counted only a few times. What it binds is not known. Since all of the isolated RNA was reverse transcribed, expressed TCRB transcripts were what got sequenced. Only in-frame clones appear in the TCRdb table, and some are missing; sequencing was by immunoSEQ multiplex PCR. The sample yields about 140,000 clones, about 10% seen once. These data come from a study of beta chain features in type 1 diabetes. Study-level background: The study found patients and healthy donors alike in age, gender and cell yields. Overall study results and limits: VDJ junctions from patients with type 1 diabetes contained fewer insertions and more deletions.

Per the germline V gene, CDR1 is LGHNA and CDR2 is YNFKEQ. CDR3 size: 20 residues. V was clipped by 0 bases and J by 1 base; unmatched bases: 10. The collection from each donor was one heparinised blood draw averaging roughly 100 mL. The sequencing sample was made of naive CD4+ T cells from blood. The receptor's source is a man between 18 and 29 years old in good health. The chain uses TRBV4-2 and TRBJ2-1; 12 positions agree with TRBD2. CDR3 DNA: TGTGCCAGCAGCCAAGATCCGGCTAGCGGGGGGGCCAGGTCCTACAATGAGCAGTTCTTC. Encoded protein: CASSQDPASGGARSYNEQFF.